The 8 T cell receptor beta chains presented below share a single source sample, sequenced in a study of T-cell reconstitution after alpha-beta-depleted transplantation in children. A library of TCRbeta sequences, prepared with unique molecular identifiers, was generated. TCRdb passed the PCR reads through MiXCR, listing each CDR3 protein once. The profile covers roughly 300,000 distinct CDR3 sequences, with approximately 10% appearing a single time and 2% to 3% taken by the ten largest. The source was PBMCs from the stem cell graft donor, collected from the stem cell graft. The receptor source for this set is a human donor who donated a stem cell graft to a child with acute lymphoblastic leukemia.

V and J are TRBV20-1 and TRBJ2-3; 7 bases map to TRBD1. With V trimmed by 6 bases and J by 0 bases, 12 bases remained unmatched. The CDR3 extends over 16 amino acids. The germline CDR1 and CDR2 sequences are DFQATT and SNEGSKA (reference sequence). The CDR3 protein is CSAGDRVLSSTDTQYF. Written as DNA, the CDR3 is TGCAGTGCAGGGGACAGAGTTTTATCCAGCACAGATACGCAGTATTTT.

This clonotype came up a few times. The chain combines TRBV12-3 or TRBV12-4 with TRBJ1-2; 7 bases align to TRBD1. Germline trimming cut 1 base from V and 4 bases from J; bases unmatched to any gene: 9. The CDR3 has 16 residues. The CDR3 region has the DNA TGTGCCAGCAGTTTAGTTCCACAGGGGAGGAGCTATGGCTACACCTTC. Translated: CASSLVPQGRSYGYTF.

Many counts were recorded for this clonotype. The V call is TRBV5-5, the J call TRBJ1-4; possible D gene TRBD1, 5 bases. Germline CDR1 is SGHKS and CDR2 is YYEKEE (reference sequence). Trimming shortened V by 3 bases and J by 3 bases, and 9 bases separated the two germline ends. The CDR3 consists of 14 residues. The CDR3 loop reads CASSSGTANEKLFF. The CDR3 nucleotides are TGTGCCAGCAGCTCCGGGACGGCTAATGAAAAACTGTTTTTT.

To note about this clonotype: A much larger clone differs by one base, so this may be a read error. The chain is built from TRBV5-1 and TRBJ2-1; 7 nucleotides match TRBD2. The CDR3 loop spans 16 amino acids. CDR1 is SGHRS and CDR2 is YFSETQ in the germline V gene. CDR3: CASSLVLADSCNEQFF. CDR3 DNA sequence: TGCGCCAGCAGCTTGGTTCTAGCGGACTCCTGCAATGAGCAGTTCTTC.

This clonotype has ten or more counts. J is TRBJ2-3 and V is TRBV27, with D perhaps matching TRBD1 (6 bases). Per germline, CDR1 MNHEY and CDR2 SMNVEV (reference sequence). The CDR3 has 13 residues. V lost 6 bases, J lost 1 base, and 8 bases lay in between. The chain's CDR3 is CASRWTGTDTQYF. CDR3 DNA sequence: TGTGCCAGCAGATGGACAGGCACAGATACGCAGTATTTT.

This clonotype was counted a few times. The genes are TRBV4-1 and TRBJ2-1; 11 positions match TRBD2. The germline CDR1 and CDR2 sequences are MGHRA and YSYEKL. This CDR3 comprises 16 residues. V shed 4 bases and J 4 bases; nucleotides not matched to a gene: 6. In DNA form, the CDR3 reads TGCGCCAGCAGCCCGTTTGGGACTAGCGGATACAATGAGCAGTTCTTC. Translated: CASSPFGTSGYNEQFF.

This clonotype was picked up a small number of times. The V gene is TRBV11-2, the J gene TRBJ2-7, with D tentatively TRBD2 (6 bases). The germline V gene encodes CDR1 SGHAT and CDR2 FQNNGV. With 5 bases removed from V and 2 bases from J, the gap between germline ends came to 19 bases. The CDR3 spans 16 residues. CDR3 sequence reads: CASSLGGRGITYEQYF. The CDR3 DNA reads TGTGCCAGCAGCCTGGGCGGGCGGGGAATTACCTACGAGCAGTACTTC.

The rearrangement joins TRBV6-5 to TRBJ1-1; D gene uncertain. The V end lost 0 bases, the J end lost 2 bases, and 10 bases lay between the germline ends. The CDR3 consists of 15 residues. Germline assignment: CDR1 MNHEY and CDR2 SVGAGI. This CDR3 is CASSYSTTANTEAFF. CDR3 sequence (DNA): TGTGCCAGCAGTTACTCTACGACCGCTAACACTGAAGCTTTCTTT.